This record concerns one TCR beta chain sequence. Antigen: not known. The V gene lost 5 bases and the J gene lost 2 bases, with 4 bases spanning the gap. There are 11 residues in the CDR3. Germline V lookup: CDR1 SEHNR, CDR2 FQNEAQ (reference sequence). This entry belongs to a study of T-cell memory formation after mild COVID-19. Overall study findings and caveats: CD4/CD8 balance held among clones contracting day 15 to 85, and later expanders leaned CD4+. Some clones that responded turned up in pre-infection memory, which suggests that cross-reactive memory joined in.

One entry per CDR3 protein, called by TCRdb with MiXCR from the 5' RACE reads. This table has 85,000 to 130,000 distinct CDR3 sequences, over 8.5% appearing once. The chain links TRBV7-9 to TRBJ2-7; D unclear. This sequence was found in a man between 18 and 29 years old who had mild COVID-19 (a few samples of this study predate the infection). Cell type and time point are not known. Sequenced input: PBMCs or a T cell subset sorted from them (not recorded which). CDR3 in DNA: TGTGCCAGCAGCGAGACCTACGAGCAGTACTTC. This encodes CASSETYEQYF.